Below, 19 T cell receptor beta chains from the same sample are listed, as sequenced in a study of cytomegalovirus exposure and HLA in healthy donors. 13 Jbeta primers and 60 Vbeta primers were used for the PCR. Sequencing was performed with immunoSEQ multiplex PCR; in TCRdb, only in-frame clones are kept and a portion is missing. The sample has approximately 110,000 clones; approximately 83% are singletons. Sequencing was performed on PBMCs. Receptors originate from a woman younger than 35 in good health and CMV-seronegative.

The V and J genes are TRBV7-9 and TRBJ2-2, with TRBD1 matching over 10 bases. Trimming took 4 bases from V and 6 from J; bases not matched to a gene: 5. The germline gives CDR1 SEHNR, CDR2 FQNEAQ (reference sequence). The CDR3 consists of 15 residues. The CDR3 region is CASSSWDRGSGELFF. The CDR3, as DNA: TGTGCCAGCAGCTCATGGGACAGGGGTTCCGGGGAGCTGTTTTTT. Based on the CDR3 plus reference TRBV7-9 and TRBJ2-2, the full variable domain is DTGVSQNPRHKITKRGQNVTFRCDPISEHNRLYWYRQTLGQGPEFLTYFQNEAQLEKSRLLSDRFSAERPKGSFSTLEIQRTEQGDSAMYLCASSSWDRGSGELFFGEGSRLTVL.

The chain employs TRBV7-2 and TRBJ1-5; D may be TRBD1 (6 bases). This CDR3 region has 15 residues. Germline V gives CDR1 SGHTA, CDR2 FQGNSA. V was clipped by 5 bases and J by 4 bases, with 15 bases between them. CDR3 in DNA: TGTGCCAGCAGCCCGGCCTTTACAGGGAATCAGCCCCAGCATTTT. This encodes CASSPAFTGNQPQHF.

In its sample, this clone was seen a few times. This chain links TRBV6-5 with TRBJ1-6, with 10 nucleotides matching TRBD1. This CDR3 has 15 residues. Trimming took 6 bases from V and 7 from J; bases not matched to a gene: 6. From germline, CDR1 is MNHEY and CDR2 SVGAGI. DNA for the CDR3: TGTGCCAGCAGACCGGGACAGGGGCGGAATTCACCCCTCCACTTT. The encoded protein is CASRPGQGRNSPLHF.

A single count supports this clone. The chain combines TRBV13 with TRBJ2-7, with D maybe TRBD2 (5 bases). V was pared by 3 bases and J by 2 bases, with 11 bases between. The CDR3 runs 14 residues. The germline V gene encodes CDR1 PRHDT and CDR2 FYEKMQ (reference sequence). CDR3 in amino acids: CASSFRTAAYEQYF. In DNA, the CDR3 is TGTGCCAGCAGCTTTCGGACTGCCGCCTACGAGCAGTACTTC.

The chain is built from TRBV14 and TRBJ1-2; D is unclear. CDR3 size: 15 residues. Germline values: CDR1 SGHDN, CDR2 FVKESK. Trimming took off 0 bases at V and 1 base at J, with 9 bases between the two ends. This CDR3 is CASSQDVRDNYGYTF. Here the CDR3 DNA reads TGTGCCAGCAGCCAAGATGTGAGGGATAACTATGGCTACACCTTC.

The gene calls are TRBV15 and TRBJ2-1; D unresolved. This CDR3 is built from 14 residues. Germline V CDR1 and CDR2: LNHNV, YYDKDF (reference sequence). V lost 0 bases, J lost 8 bases, and 11 bases lay in between. The CDR3, as DNA: TGTGCCACCAGCAGAGATCGCCCCAGCGATGAGCAGTTCTTC. The encoded protein is CATSRDRPSDEQFF.

This chain uses TRBV10-1 with TRBJ2-2; 12 bases are shared with TRBD1. Germline values: CDR1 WNHNN, CDR2 SYGVQD (reference sequence). The V gene end was trimmed by 4 bases and the J gene end by 1 base; junction bases not matched to a gene: 10. The CDR3 has 19 amino acids. CDR3 sequence (DNA): TGCGCCAGCAGTGTCGGGACAGGGGGCGATAGATGGAACACCGGGGAGCTGTTTTTT. It encodes CASSVGTGGDRWNTGELFF.

The chain joins TRBV11-3 to TRBJ2-3; 9 nucleotides match TRBD2. Looked up from germline, CDR1 is SGHNT and CDR2 is YENEEA. CDR3 length: 17 amino acids. The V segment lost 1 base and the J segment 0 bases; nucleotides outside the gene matches: 5. CDR3 bases: TGTGCCAGCAGCTTAGTCCGGCGGGGGGGGAGCACAGATACGCAGTATTTT. Encoded protein: CASSLVRRGGSTDTQYF.

The rearrangement joins TRBV5-4 to TRBJ2-7; D remains unclear. Germline V gene sequence: CDR1 SGHNT, CDR2 YYREEE (reference sequence). Trimming cost V 1 base and J 4 bases, with 15 bases left between them. This CDR3 comprises 15 residues. In DNA, the CDR3 is TGTGCCAGCAGCTTGCCAAACCGACTGATATACGAGCAGTACTTC. It encodes CASSLPNRLIYEQYF.

The chain is built from TRBV27 and TRBJ1-5; 8 bases agree with TRBD1. Trimming cost V 5 bases and J 5 bases; bases outside gene matches: 2. CDR3 length: 13 residues. Germline CDR1 and CDR2: MNHEY and SMNVEV (reference sequence). In DNA, the CDR3 is TGTGCCAGCAGTGTGGACAGGGATCAGCCCCAGCATTTT. Amino acids: CASSVDRDQPQHF.

Points on this clone: This sample also contains other DNA sequences that code for the same CDR3. The V call is TRBV4-3, the J call TRBJ1-2; D possibly corresponds to TRBD1 (5 bases). CDR1 LGHNA and CDR2 YSLEER come from the germline V gene. The V and J ends lost 3 bases and 2 bases respectively, with 10 bases between them. The CDR3 is 14 amino acids. CDR3 sequence: CASSQSRGNYGYTF. The CDR3, as DNA: TGCGCCAGCAGCCAGTCAAGGGGAAACTATGGCTACACCTTC.

The chain joins TRBV19 to TRBJ1-2; 8 nucleotides agree with TRBD1. CDR3 length: 14 residues. CDR1 and CDR2 (germline): LNHDA, SQIVND (reference sequence). After removal of 4 bases from V and 3 bases from J, the junction contained 4 bases not matched to a gene. In DNA, the CDR3 is TGTGCCAGTAGTAGAAGACAGGGGCACTATGGCTACACCTTC. It codes for CASSRRQGHYGYTF.

The chain couples TRBV29-1 to TRBJ1-2, with TRBD1 identical over 7 bases. The CDR3 loop spans 12 amino acids. V was pared by 3 bases and J by 3 bases, with 1 base of the junction left unmatched. Germline V gives CDR1 SQVTM, CDR2 ANQGSEA. This chain's CDR3 is CSVEGQYYGYTF. CDR3 DNA sequence: TGCAGCGTTGAGGGACAGTACTATGGCTACACCTTC.

The chain recombines TRBV6-1 with TRBJ1-5; D not certain. CDR1 MNHNS and CDR2 SASEGT come from the germline V gene. The V gene lost 11 bases and the J gene lost 7 bases, with 18 bases spanning the gap. The CDR3 sequence is 13 residues long. The CDR3 region has the DNA TGTGCCGCCCATAGCTCCGGGAAACAGCCCCAGCATTTT. Amino acid sequence: CAAHSSGKQPQHF.

This clone has a single count. The rearrangement links TRBV5-1 to TRBJ2-7; 11 bases match TRBD2. Germline V gene sequence: CDR1 SGHRS, CDR2 YFSETQ. There are 15 residues in the CDR3. The trim removed 0 bases at V and 4 bases at J, leaving 3 bases unmatched. The CDR3 coding sequence is TGCGCCAGCAGCTTGGTTCTAGCGGGAGGTTACGAGCAGTACTTC. Its protein is CASSLVLAGGYEQYF.

This rearrangement joins TRBV2 to TRBJ1-1; the match to TRBD1 covers 8 bases. Germline values: CDR1 SNHLY, CDR2 FYNNEI. The CDR3 contains 13 residues. Trimming took 5 bases from V and 3 from J; bases not matched to a gene: 2. The CDR3 loop reads CASSRTGYTEAFF. The CDR3 DNA reads TGTGCCAGCAGTCGGACAGGGTACACTGAAGCTTTCTTT.

The chain joins TRBV19 to TRBJ1-5; D gene ambiguous. CDR1 is LNHDA, CDR2 SQIVND, per germline (reference sequence). V lost 9 bases and J lost 0, with 9 bases in between. The CDR3 contains 13 residues. The CDR3 protein is CARPLCSNQPQHF. CDR3 coding DNA: TGTGCCAGACCACTGTGTAGCAATCAGCCCCAGCATTTT.

The V and J genes are TRBV19 and TRBJ2-5, with 9 bases aligning to TRBD1. Germline trimming cut 5 bases from V and 5 bases from J; bases unmatched to any gene: 3. Germline CDR1 LNHDA, CDR2 SQIVND (reference sequence). CDR3 length: 13 residues. CDR3 bases: TGTGCCAGTAGTTCAGGGACAGGGGAGACCCAGTACTTC. Its protein product is CASSSGTGETQYF. Full variable domain (remainder filled in from reference TRBV19 and TRBJ2-5): DGGITQSPKYLFRKEGQNVTLSCEQNLNHDAMYWYRQDPGQGLRLIYYSQIVNDFQKGDIAEGYSVSREKKESFPLTVTSAQKNPTAFYLCASSSGTGETQYFGPGTRLLVL.

Remarks on this clone: Other DNA sequences of this sample code for an identical CDR3. This chain connects TRBV7-9 to TRBJ1-1, with D possibly matching TRBD1 (5 bases). The CDR3 runs to 13 residues. The germline V gene has CDR1 SEHNR and CDR2 FQNEAQ (reference sequence). Deletions cut 5 bases from V and 8 bases from J, with 15 bases between. CDR3 in amino acids: CASSPRGGTEAFF. In DNA, the CDR3 is TGTGCCAGCAGCCCCCGGGGGGGAACCGAAGCTTTCTTT.